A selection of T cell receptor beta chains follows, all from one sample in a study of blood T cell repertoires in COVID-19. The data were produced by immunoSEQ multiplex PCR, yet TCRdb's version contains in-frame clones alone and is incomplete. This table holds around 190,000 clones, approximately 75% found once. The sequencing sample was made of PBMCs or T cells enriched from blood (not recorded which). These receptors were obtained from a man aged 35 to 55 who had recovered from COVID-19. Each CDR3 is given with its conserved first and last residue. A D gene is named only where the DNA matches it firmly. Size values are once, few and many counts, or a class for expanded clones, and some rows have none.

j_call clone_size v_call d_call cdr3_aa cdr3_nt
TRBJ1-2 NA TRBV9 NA CASISGLYGYTF TGTGCCAGCATCAGTGGTCTCTATGGCTACACCTTC
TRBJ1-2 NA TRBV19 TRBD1 CASSIGTATNYGYTF TGTGCCAGTAGTATCGGGACAGCAACTAACTATGGCTACACCTTC
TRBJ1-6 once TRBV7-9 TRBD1 CASTTGQGDRSTYNSPLHF TGTGCCAGCACCACGGGACAGGGGGATAGGAGTACCTATAATTCACCCCTCCACTTT
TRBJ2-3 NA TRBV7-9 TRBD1 CASSLGQGGTDTQYF TGTGCCAGCAGCTTAGGACAGGGCGGCACAGATACGCAGTATTTT
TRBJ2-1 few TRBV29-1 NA CSVEVGRGPTYNEQFF TGCAGCGTTGAAGTAGGGAGAGGGCCTACCTACAATGAGCAGTTCTTC
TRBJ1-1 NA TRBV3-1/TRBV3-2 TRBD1 CASSLDRVMSGEAFF TGTGCCAGCAGCCTAGACAGGGTCATGTCAGGTGAAGCTTTCTTT
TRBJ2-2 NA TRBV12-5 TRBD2 CASGLVLGEGTGELFF TGTGCTAGTGGTTTGGTACTGGGGGAGGGCACCGGGGAGCTGTTTTTT
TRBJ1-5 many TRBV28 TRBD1 CASSLWGQGDQPQHF TGTGCCAGCAGTTTATGGGGACAGGGAGATCAGCCCCAGCATTTT
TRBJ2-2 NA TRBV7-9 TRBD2 CASSLDSGSNTGELFF TGTGCCAGCAGCTTAGATAGCGGGTCTAACACCGGGGAGCTGTTTTTT
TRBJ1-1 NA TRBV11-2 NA CASSLKVQSGAFF TGTGCCAGCAGCTTAAAAGTTCAATCAGGAGCTTTCTTT
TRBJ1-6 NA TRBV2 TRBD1 CASSFDRGLNSPLHF TGTGCCAGCAGCTTTGACAGGGGGCTGAATTCACCCCTCCACTTT
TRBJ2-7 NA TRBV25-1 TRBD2 CASNGGAGYEQYF TGTGCCAGCAACGGGGGGGCGGGGTACGAGCAGTACTTC
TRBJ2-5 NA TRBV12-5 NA CASGLRWEETQYF TGTGCTAGTGGTTTGAGGTGGGAGGAGACCCAGTACTTC
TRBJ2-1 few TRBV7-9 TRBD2 CASSPPTSGSYNEQFF TGTGCCAGCAGCCCCCCGACTAGCGGATCCTACAATGAGCAGTTCTTC
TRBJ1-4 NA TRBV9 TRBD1 CASSPTGGPSEKLFF TGTGCCAGCAGCCCAACAGGGGGGCCGAGTGAAAAACTGTTTTTT
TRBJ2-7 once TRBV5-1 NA CASSLDSQPHNEQYF TGCGCCAGCAGCTTGGACAGTCAACCACATAACGAGCAGTACTTC
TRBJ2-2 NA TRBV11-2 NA CASSLKGAGELFF TGTGCCAGCAGCCTGAAGGGGGCCGGGGAGCTGTTTTTT
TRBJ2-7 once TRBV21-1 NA CASSKRGEGQGDYEQYF TGTGCCAGCAGCAAAAGGGGTGAAGGACAGGGGGACTACGAGCAGTACTTC
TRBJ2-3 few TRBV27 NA CASSPGLDTDTQYF TGTGCCAGCAGTCCCGGACTCGACACAGATACGCAGTATTTT
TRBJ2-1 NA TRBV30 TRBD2 CAWSKGLATSSYNEQFF TGTGCCTGGAGTAAGGGACTAGCGACGAGCTCCTACAATGAGCAGTTCTTC
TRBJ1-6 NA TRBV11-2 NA CASSRLAGSYNSPLHF TGTGCCAGCAGCCGCCTAGCGGGTTCCTATAATTCACCCCTCCACTTT
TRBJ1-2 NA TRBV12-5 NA CASGYNRPGYRYGYTF TGTGCTAGTGGTTATAACAGGCCCGGTTACCGTTATGGCTACACCTTC
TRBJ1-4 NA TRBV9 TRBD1 CASSIAGGGEKLFF TGTGCCAGCAGCATAGCAGGGGGCGGTGAAAAACTGTTTTTT
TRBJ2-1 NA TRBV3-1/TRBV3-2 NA CASSQRPGGWFF TGTGCCAGCAGCCAGAGACCAGGTGGGTGGTTCTTC
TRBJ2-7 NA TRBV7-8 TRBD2 CASSFLAGSYEQYF TGTGCCAGCAGCTTTTTAGCGGGATCTTACGAGCAGTACTTC
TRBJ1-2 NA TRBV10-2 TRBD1 CASSEPRTGGAFYGYTF TGCGCCAGCAGTGAGCCACGGACAGGGGGGGCCTTCTATGGCTACACCTTC
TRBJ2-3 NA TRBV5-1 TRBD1 CASSLGQGVDTQYF TGCGCCAGCAGCTTGGGACAGGGAGTCGATACGCAGTATTTT
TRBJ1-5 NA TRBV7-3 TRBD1 CASSFLGRTGPIESNQPQHF TGTGCCAGCAGCTTTCTCGGGCGGACAGGTCCAATAGAGAGCAATCAGCCCCAGCATTTT
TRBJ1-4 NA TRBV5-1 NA CASSPGQTSTNEKLFF TGCGCCAGCAGTCCGGGACAAACCTCAACTAATGAAAAACTGTTTTTT
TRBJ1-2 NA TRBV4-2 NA CASSQGYGNYGYTF TGTGCCAGCAGCCAAGGGTACGGGAACTATGGCTACACCTTC
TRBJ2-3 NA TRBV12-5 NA CASGLGQEWSTDTQYF TGTGCTAGTGGTTTGGGGCAGGAATGGTCGACAGATACGCAGTATTTT
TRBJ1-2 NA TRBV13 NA CASRYSSAGGYTF TGTGCCAGCAGGTACTCGTCGGCGGGAGGCTACACCTTC
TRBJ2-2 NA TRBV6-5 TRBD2 CASRRGGYDTGELFF TGTGCCAGCAGGCGGGGGGGCTACGACACCGGGGAGCTGTTTTTT
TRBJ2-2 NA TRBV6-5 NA CASSPTSRAGELFF TGTGCCAGCAGTCCAACTAGTCGGGCCGGGGAGCTGTTTTTT